These T cell receptor beta chains were read from a single sample in a study of blood T cell repertoires in COVID-19. The data were produced by immunoSEQ multiplex PCR, yet TCRdb's version contains in-frame clones alone and is incomplete. Of over 200,000 clones in the sample, 88% are singletons; the top ten hold around 0.7%. The sequencing sample was made of peripheral blood. All receptors come from a human donor in a cohort sampled during active COVID-19. Both conserved end residues are part of each CDR3. The order of the fields is V gene, D gene, J gene, clone size, CDR3 DNA, CDR3 protein. D genes are given only for firm matches. Clone size is shown for a subset of rows, as once, few, many or a class of expanded clone.

>TRBV30|.|TRBJ2-7|.
TGTGCCTGGACCTCAGGGGAGGGGTGGAACGAGCAGTACTTC
CAWTSGEGWNEQYF
>TRBV24-1|TRBD1|TRBJ2-7|.
TGTGCCACCAGTAGACAGGGGCGCGAGCAGTACTTC
CATSRQGREQYF
>TRBV7-2|.|TRBJ2-7|.
TGTGCCAGCAGCGCGAGCTCCTACGAGCAGTACTTC
CASSASSYEQYF
>TRBV11-3|TRBD1|TRBJ1-4|few
TGTGCCAGGCACAGGGGGCCATGGGAAAAACTGTTTTTT
CARHRGPWEKLFF
>TRBV30|.|TRBJ1-6|.
TGTGCCTGGAGTGGGGGGGAAGAGTATTCCTATAATTCACCCCTCCACTTT
CAWSGGEEYSYNSPLHF
>TRBV19|.|TRBJ1-2|.
TGTGCCAGTACCCCCTTGGCAATTGGCTATGGCTACACCTTC
CASTPLAIGYGYTF
>TRBV19|.|TRBJ1-3|.
TGTGCCAGTAGAGTGCAGTCCTCTGGAAACACCATATATTTT
CASRVQSSGNTIYF
>TRBV28|.|TRBJ1-1|.
TGTGCCAGCAGTCTACCCTCACAGGGTAGCACTGAAGCTTTCTTT
CASSLPSQGSTEAFF
>TRBV28|.|TRBJ1-5|.
TGTGCCAGCAGGACTATTAATCAGCCCCAGCATTTT
CASRTINQPQHF
>TRBV12-3/TRBV12-4|.|TRBJ1-1|.
TGTGCCAGCAGTTCAGGAACTGAAGCTTTCTTT
CASSSGTEAFF
>TRBV19|.|TRBJ2-5|once
TGTGCCAGTAGTATTGGTAGGAGCCAAGAGACCCAGTACTTC
CASSIGRSQETQYF
>TRBV6-4|TRBD2|TRBJ2-1|few
TGTGCCAGCAGCGGGGGGGGACGTCCTTGCGGGCAGTTCTTC
CASSGGGRPCGQFF